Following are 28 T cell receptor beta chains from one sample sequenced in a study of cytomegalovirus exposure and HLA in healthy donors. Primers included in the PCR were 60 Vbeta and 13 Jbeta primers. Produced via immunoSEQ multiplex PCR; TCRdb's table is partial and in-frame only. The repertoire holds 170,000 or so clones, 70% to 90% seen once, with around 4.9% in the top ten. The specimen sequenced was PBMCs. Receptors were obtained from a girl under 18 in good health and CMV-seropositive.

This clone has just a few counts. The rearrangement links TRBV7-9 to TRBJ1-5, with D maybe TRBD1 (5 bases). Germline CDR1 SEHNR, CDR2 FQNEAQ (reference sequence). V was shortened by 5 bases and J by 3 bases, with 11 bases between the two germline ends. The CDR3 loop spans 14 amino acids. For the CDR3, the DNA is TGTGCCAGCAGCCCGCCGGGGGACAATCAGCCCCAGCATTTT. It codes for CASSPPGDNQPQHF.

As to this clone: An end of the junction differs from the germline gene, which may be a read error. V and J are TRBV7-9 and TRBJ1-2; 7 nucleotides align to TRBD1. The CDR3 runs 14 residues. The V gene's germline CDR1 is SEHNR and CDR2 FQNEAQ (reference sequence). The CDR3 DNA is TGTTCCAGCAGCCAGAGACAGGGTATCAATGGCTACACCTTC. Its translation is CSSSQRQGINGYTF.

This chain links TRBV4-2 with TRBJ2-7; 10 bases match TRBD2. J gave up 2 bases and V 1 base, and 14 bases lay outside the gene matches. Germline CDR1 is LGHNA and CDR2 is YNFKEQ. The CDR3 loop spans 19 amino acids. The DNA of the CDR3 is TGTGCCAGCAGCCAAGCCCTAGCGGGGGCCTCGCTTTCGACCTACGAGCAGTACTTC. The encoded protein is CASSQALAGASLSTYEQYF.

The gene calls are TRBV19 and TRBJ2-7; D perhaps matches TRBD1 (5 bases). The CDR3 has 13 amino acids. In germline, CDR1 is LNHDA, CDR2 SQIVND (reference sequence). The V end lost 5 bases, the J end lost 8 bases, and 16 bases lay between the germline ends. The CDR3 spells CASSPRPDTQQYF. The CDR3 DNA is TGTGCCAGTAGTCCCCGTCCGGACACCCAGCAGTACTTC.

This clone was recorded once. The CDR3 DNA follows: TGTGCCAGCAGTTACTCTCCCAGATCCTACGAGCAGTACTTC. This gives the protein CASSYSPRSYEQYF. The chain carries TRBV6-5 and TRBJ2-7; D unresolved. CDR1 is MNHEY and CDR2 is SVGAGI in the germline V gene. V lost 0 bases to trimming and J lost 1 base, with 7 bases between them. The CDR3 spans 14 residues.

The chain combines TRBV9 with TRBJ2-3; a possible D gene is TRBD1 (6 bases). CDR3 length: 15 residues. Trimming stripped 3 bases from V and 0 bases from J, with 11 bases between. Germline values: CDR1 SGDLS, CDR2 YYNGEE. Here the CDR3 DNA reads TGTGCCAGCAGCGAGGAACAGGGTAGCACAGATACGCAGTATTTT. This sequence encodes CASSEEQGSTDTQYF.

CDR3 nucleotide sequence: TGTGCCAGCAGTGAAGTAAGATCCTCGGGGGAGACCCAGTACTTC. It yields the protein CASSEVRSSGETQYF. The chain recombines TRBV2 with TRBJ2-5; D is perhaps TRBD2 (5 bases). The CDR3 has 15 amino acids. CDR1 is SNHLY, CDR2 FYNNEI, per germline. V was clipped by 1 base and J by 5 bases, with 14 bases between them.

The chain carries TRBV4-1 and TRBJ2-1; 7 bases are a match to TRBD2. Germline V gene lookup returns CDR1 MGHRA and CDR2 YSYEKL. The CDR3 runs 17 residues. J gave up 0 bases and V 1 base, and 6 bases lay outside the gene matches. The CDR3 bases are TGCGCCAGCAGCCAAGGACTAGCTCGAAGCTCCTACAATGAGCAGTTCTTC. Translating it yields CASSQGLARSSYNEQFF.

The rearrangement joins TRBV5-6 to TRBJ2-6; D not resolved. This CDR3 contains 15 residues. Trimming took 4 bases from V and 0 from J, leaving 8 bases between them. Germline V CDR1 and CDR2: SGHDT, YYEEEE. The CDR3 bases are TGTGCCAGCAGCGTTCCGGTCTCTGGGGCCAACGTCCTGACTTTC. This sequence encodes CASSVPVSGANVLTF.

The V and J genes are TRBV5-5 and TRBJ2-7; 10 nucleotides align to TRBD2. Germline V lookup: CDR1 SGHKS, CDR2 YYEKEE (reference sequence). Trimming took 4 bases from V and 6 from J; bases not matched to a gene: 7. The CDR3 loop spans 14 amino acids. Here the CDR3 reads CASSPPTSGAEQYF. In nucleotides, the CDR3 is TGTGCCAGCAGCCCCCCCACTAGCGGGGCCGAGCAGTACTTC.

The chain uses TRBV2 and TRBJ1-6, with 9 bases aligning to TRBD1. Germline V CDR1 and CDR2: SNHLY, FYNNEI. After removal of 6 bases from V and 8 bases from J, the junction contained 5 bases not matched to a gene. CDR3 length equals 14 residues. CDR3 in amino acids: CASRITGGDSPLHF. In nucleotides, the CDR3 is TGTGCCAGCAGGATAACAGGGGGCGATTCACCCCTCCACTTT.

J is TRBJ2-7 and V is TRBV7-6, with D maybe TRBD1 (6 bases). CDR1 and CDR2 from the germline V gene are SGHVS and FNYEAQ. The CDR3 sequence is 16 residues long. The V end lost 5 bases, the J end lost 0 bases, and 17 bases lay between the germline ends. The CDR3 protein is CASSPRGRGLSYEQYF. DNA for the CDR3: TGTGCCAGCAGCCCGAGGGGCAGGGGCCTCTCCTACGAGCAGTACTTC.

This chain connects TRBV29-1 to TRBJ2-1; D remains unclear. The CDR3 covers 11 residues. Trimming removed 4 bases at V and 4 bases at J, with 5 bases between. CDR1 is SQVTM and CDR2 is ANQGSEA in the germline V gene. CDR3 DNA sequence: TGCAGCGTTGTCTCGTACAATGAGCAGTTCTTC. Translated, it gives CSVVSYNEQFF.

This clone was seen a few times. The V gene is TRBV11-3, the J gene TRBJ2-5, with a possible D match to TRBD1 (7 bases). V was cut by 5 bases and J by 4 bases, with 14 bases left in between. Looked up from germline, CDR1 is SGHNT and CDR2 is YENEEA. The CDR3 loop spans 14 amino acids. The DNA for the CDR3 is TGTGCCAGCAGCCCCCCCCAGGGGGGAGAGACCCAGTACTTC. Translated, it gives CASSPPQGGETQYF.

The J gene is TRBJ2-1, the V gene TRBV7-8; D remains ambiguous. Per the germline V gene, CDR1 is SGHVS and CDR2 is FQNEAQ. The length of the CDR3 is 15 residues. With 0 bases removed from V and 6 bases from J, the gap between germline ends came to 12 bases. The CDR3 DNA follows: TGTGCCAGCAGCTTAGCCCCAAAATCAGGCAATGAGCAGTTCTTC. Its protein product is CASSLAPKSGNEQFF.

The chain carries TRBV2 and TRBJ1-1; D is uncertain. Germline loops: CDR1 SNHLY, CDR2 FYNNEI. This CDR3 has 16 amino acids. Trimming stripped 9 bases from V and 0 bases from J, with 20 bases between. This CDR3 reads CASMVGEGRVNTEAFF. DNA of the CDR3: TGTGCCAGTATGGTTGGGGAAGGGAGGGTGAACACTGAAGCTTTCTTT.

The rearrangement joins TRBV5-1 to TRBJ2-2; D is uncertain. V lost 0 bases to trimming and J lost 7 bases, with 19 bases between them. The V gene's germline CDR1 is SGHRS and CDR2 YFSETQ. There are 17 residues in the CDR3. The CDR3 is CASSLAGARSLVGELFF. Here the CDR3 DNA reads TGCGCCAGCAGCTTGGCCGGCGCTAGATCTTTGGTCGGGGAGCTGTTTTTT.

CDR3 in amino acids: CASSEYSRETQYF. The CDR3 nucleotides are TGTGCCAGCAGTGAATATTCCCGGGAGACCCAGTACTTC. The J gene is TRBJ2-5, the V gene TRBV25-1; D is unresolved. Germline V gene data show CDR1 as MGHDK and CDR2 as SYGVNS. Trimming removed 0 bases from V and 5 bases from J, with 7 bases in between. This CDR3 region has 13 residues.

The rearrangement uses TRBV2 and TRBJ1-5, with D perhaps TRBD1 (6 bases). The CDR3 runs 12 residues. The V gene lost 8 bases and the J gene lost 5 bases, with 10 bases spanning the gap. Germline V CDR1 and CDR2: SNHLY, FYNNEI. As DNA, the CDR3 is TGTGCCAGCGGGGGCCTCGATCAGCCCCAGCATTTT. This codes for CASGGLDQPQHF.

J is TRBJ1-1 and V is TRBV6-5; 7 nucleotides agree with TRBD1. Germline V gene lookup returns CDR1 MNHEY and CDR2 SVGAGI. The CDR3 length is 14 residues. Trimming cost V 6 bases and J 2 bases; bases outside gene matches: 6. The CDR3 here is CASRQGQANTEAFF. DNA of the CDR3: TGTGCCAGCAGACAAGGACAGGCAAACACTGAAGCTTTCTTT.

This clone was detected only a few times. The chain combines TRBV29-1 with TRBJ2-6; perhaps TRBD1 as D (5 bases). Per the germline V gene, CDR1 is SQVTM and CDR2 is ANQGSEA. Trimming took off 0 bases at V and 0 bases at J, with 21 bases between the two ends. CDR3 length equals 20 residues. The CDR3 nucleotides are TGCAGCGTTGAAGAGGGCCCCCCAGGGCTGTATGTCTCTGGGGCCAACGTCCTGACTTTC. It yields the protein CSVEEGPPGLYVSGANVLTF. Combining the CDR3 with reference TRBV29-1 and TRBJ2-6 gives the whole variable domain SAVISQKPSRDICQRGTSLTIQCQVDSQVTMMFWYRQQPGQSLTLIATANQGSEATYESGFVIDKFPISRPNLTFSTLTVSNMSPEDSSIYLCSVEEGPPGLYVSGANVLTFGAGSRLTVL.

CDR3: CASSLGEQGATDTQYF. The CDR3 region has the DNA TGTGCCAGCAGCTTGGGGGAGCAGGGGGCCACAGATACGCAGTATTTT. The chain uses TRBV5-6 and TRBJ2-3; the match to TRBD1 covers 8 bases. The CDR3 has 16 residues. Per the germline V gene, CDR1 is SGHDT and CDR2 is YYEEEE. V shed 0 bases, J shed 2 bases, and the junction held 5 bases outside the gene matches.

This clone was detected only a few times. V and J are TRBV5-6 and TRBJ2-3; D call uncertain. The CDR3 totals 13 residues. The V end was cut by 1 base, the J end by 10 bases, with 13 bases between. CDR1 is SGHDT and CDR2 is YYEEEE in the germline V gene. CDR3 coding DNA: TGTGCCAGCAGCTTGACCGACTCCCTTTCGCAGTATTTT. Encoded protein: CASSLTDSLSQYF.

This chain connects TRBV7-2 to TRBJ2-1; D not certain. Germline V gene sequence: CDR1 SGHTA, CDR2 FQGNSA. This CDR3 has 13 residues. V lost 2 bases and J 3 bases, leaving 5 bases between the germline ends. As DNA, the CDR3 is TGTGCCAGCAGCTTACTTATCTACAATGAGCAGTTCTTC. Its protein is CASSLLIYNEQFF.

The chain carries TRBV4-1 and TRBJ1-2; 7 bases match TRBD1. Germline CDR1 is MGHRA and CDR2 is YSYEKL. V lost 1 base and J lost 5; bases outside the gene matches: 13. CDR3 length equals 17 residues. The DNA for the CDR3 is TGCGCCAGCAGCCAAGTCAGGGGGTTAACCCCTGGGTATGGCTACACCTTC. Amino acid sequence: CASSQVRGLTPGYGYTF.

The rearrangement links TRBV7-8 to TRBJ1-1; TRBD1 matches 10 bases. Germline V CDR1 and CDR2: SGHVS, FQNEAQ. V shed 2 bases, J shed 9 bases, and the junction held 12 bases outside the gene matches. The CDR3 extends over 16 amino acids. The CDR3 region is CASSLTTGGVPAQAFF. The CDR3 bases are TGTGCCAGCAGCTTAACGACAGGGGGCGTCCCCGCTCAAGCTTTCTTT.

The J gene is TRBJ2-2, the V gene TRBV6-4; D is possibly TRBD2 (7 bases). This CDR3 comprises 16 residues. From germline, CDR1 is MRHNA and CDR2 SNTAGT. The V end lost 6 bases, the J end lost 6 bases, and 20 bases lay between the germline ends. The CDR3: CASREYGGPSAGELFF. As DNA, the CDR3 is TGTGCCAGCAGGGAATACGGGGGGCCGAGTGCCGGGGAGCTGTTTTTT.

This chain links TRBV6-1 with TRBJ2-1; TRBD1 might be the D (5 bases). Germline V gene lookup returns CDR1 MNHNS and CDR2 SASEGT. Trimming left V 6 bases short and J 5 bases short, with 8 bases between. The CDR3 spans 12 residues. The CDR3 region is CASRGQNNEQFF. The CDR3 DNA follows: TGTGCCAGCAGGGGGCAAAACAATGAGCAGTTCTTC.